Presented here are 5 T cell receptor beta chains from one specimen sequenced in a study of cytomegalovirus exposure and HLA in healthy donors. 60 Vbeta and 13 Jbeta primers were used in PCR. Sequencing used immunoSEQ multiplex PCR; TCRdb keeps in-frame clones, though not all of them. The table lists 150,000 to 180,000 clones, roughly 83% of them singletons. Sample: PBMCs. All receptors come from a man younger than 40 in good health and CMV-seropositive.

This chain uses TRBV7-2 with TRBJ1-1; no clear D. The V end was cut by 2 bases, the J end by 4 bases, with 8 bases between. The CDR3 is 13 residues long. Germline lookup yields CDR1 SGHTA and CDR2 FQGNSA. CDR3 protein: CASSLPVLTEAFF. The CDR3 DNA sequence: TGTGCCAGCAGCTTACCCGTCCTCACTGAAGCTTTCTTT.

This chain joins TRBV6-1 and TRBJ1-2; D gene uncertain. The CDR3 runs to 10 residues. Per the germline V gene, CDR1 is MNHNS and CDR2 is SASEGT. V dropped 11 bases and J dropped 9 bases, with 13 bases sitting between them. The CDR3 region has the DNA TGTGCCGGCGGTGGAGGTCGCTACACCTTC. This encodes CAGGGGRYTF.

Concerning this clone itself: Other DNA sequences of this sample code for an identical CDR3. The V and J genes are TRBV27 and TRBJ2-7; 12 bases line up with TRBD2. The CDR3 runs 15 residues. V trimming: 6 bases; J trimming: 0 bases; junction bases outside the gene matches: 3. Germline CDR1 reads MNHEY; CDR2 reads SMNVEV (reference sequence). The CDR3 DNA sequence: TGTGCCAGCAGCCTGACTAGCGGGAGCTCCTACGAGCAGTACTTC. Protein product: CASSLTSGSSYEQYF.

This clone was counted at least ten times. CDR3 bases: TGTGCCACCGGGGACAGACGCTCCTACGAGCAGTACTTC. This translates into CATGDRRSYEQYF. This chain joins TRBV19 and TRBJ2-7, with 7 bases lining up with TRBD1. This CDR3 is built from 13 residues. The V gene end was trimmed by 10 bases and the J gene end by 0 bases; junction bases not matched to a gene: 6. CDR1 is LNHDA, CDR2 SQIVND, per germline (reference sequence).

CDR3 in DNA: TGTGCCAGCAGCTCAACTAGCGGGAAGCCCTACGAGCAGTACTTC. It encodes CASSSTSGKPYEQYF. The genes are TRBV7-9 and TRBJ2-7; 10 nucleotides align to TRBD2. The CDR3 totals 15 residues. The V and J ends lost 4 bases and 2 bases, in that order; junction bases with no gene match: 5. From germline, CDR1 is SEHNR and CDR2 FQNEAQ (reference sequence). Together with reference TRBV7-9 and TRBJ2-7, the CDR3 gives the full variable domain: DTGVSQNPRHKITKRGQNVTFRCDPISEHNRLYWYRQTLGQGPEFLTYFQNEAQLEKSRLLSDRFSAERPKGSFSTLEIQRTEQGDSAMYLCASSSTSGKPYEQYFGPGTRLTVT.